The 18 T cell receptor beta chains listed next were all sequenced from one sample in a study of blood T cell repertoires in COVID-19. Clones were sequenced by immunoSEQ multiplex PCR, and TCRdb holds only the in-frame ones, with some missing. The sample yields approximately 160,000 clones, about 83% seen once. Sequenced sample: PBMCs or T cells enriched from blood (not recorded which). These receptors were collected from a woman in her fifties or sixties in a cohort exposed to, infected with or recovered from COVID-19 (not recorded which).

Ten or more counts support this clone. This chain joins TRBV28 and TRBJ1-5; a weak D match, TRBD1 (6 bases). The CDR3 loop spans 14 amino acids. The ends were cut back, 7 bases at V and 5 bases at J, with 15 bases in the middle. CDR1 is MDHEN, CDR2 SYDVKM, per germline. The DNA for the CDR3 is TGTGCCAGCATTATGGACAGAGAGTATCAGCCCCAGCATTTT. Translation: CASIMDREYQPQHF.

This chain connects TRBV5-1 to TRBJ2-2, with 14 bases matching TRBD2. The trim removed 4 bases at V and 0 bases at J, leaving 11 bases unmatched. The CDR3 contains 20 residues. CDR1 is SGHRS, CDR2 YFSETQ, per germline. The CDR3 bases are TGCGCCAGCAGCCAAAGAGGACTAGCGGGGGGAACCGCGAACACCGGGGAGCTGTTTTTT. Translation gives CASSQRGLAGGTANTGELFF.

The chain joins TRBV28 to TRBJ2-3; 11 bases are shared with TRBD2. Germline V CDR1 and CDR2: MDHEN, SYDVKM. The V gene end was trimmed by 7 bases and the J gene end by 6 bases; junction bases not matched to a gene: 9. This CDR3 contains 15 residues. The CDR3 DNA is TGTGCCAGCATGGGGCTAGCGGGGGGTAAGGATACGCAGTATTTT. It specifies CASMGLAGGKDTQYF.

This clone was seen a few times. V gene TRBV6-2 or TRBV6-3 combines with J gene TRBJ2-7; 7 bases are shared with TRBD2. V trimming: 2 bases; J trimming: 3 bases; junction bases outside the gene matches: 4. CDR1 and CDR2 from the germline V gene are MNHEY and SVGEGT. The CDR3 runs 14 residues. The CDR3 nucleotides read TGTGCCAGCAGTTACAGCGGGGCGAACTACGAGCAGTACTTC. It specifies CASSYSGANYEQYF.

The chain uses TRBV7-2 and TRBJ2-3; 7 bases line up with TRBD1. The CDR3 has 15 amino acids. Germline V lookup: CDR1 SGHTA, CDR2 FQGNSA. Unmatched junction bases numbered 7, after V lost 5 bases and J lost 2 bases. The CDR3 is CASSTGQANTDTQYF. As DNA, the CDR3 is TGTGCCAGCAGCACAGGACAGGCGAACACAGATACGCAGTATTTT.

The CDR3 here is CASSISHRGTGANVLTF. The DNA for the CDR3 is TGTGCCAGTAGTATATCCCACAGGGGTACTGGGGCCAACGTCCTGACTTTC. The chain combines TRBV19 with TRBJ2-6; 7 bases agree with TRBD1. With 2 bases clipped from V and 2 bases from J, the junction kept 6 bases outside the gene matches. This CDR3 is built from 17 residues. Germline CDR1 and CDR2: LNHDA and SQIVND (reference sequence).

Here the CDR3 reads CASSEARQFNSPLHF. The CDR3 nucleotides read TGTGCCAGCAGTGAAGCGCGACAGTTTAATTCACCCCTCCACTTT. The chain couples TRBV6-1 to TRBJ1-6; the D gene is possibly TRBD1 (5 bases). Germline V lookup: CDR1 MNHNS, CDR2 SASEGT. This CDR3 comprises 15 residues. V was trimmed by 0 bases and J by 6 bases, leaving 9 bases between them.

The chain joins TRBV29-1 to TRBJ2-1, with D maybe TRBD1 (6 bases). V shed 7 bases and J shed 4 bases, with 17 bases lying between them. The CDR3 covers 14 residues. Germline assignment: CDR1 SQVTM and CDR2 ANQGSEA. CDR3 DNA sequence: TGCAGCGCCCCAGGGGCGGGTGGGTACAATGAGCAGTTCTTC. Its protein product is CSAPGAGGYNEQFF.

The table lists this clone with a few counts. J is TRBJ1-5 and V is TRBV10-3, with D maybe TRBD1 (6 bases). The CDR3 has 15 residues. The V end was cut by 3 bases, the J end by 7 bases, with 16 bases between. CDR1 and CDR2 (germline): ENHRY, SYGVKD. This CDR3 reads CAISDINRAGQPQHF. DNA of the CDR3: TGTGCCATCAGTGATATCAACAGGGCTGGACAGCCCCAGCATTTT.

The gene calls are TRBV7-9 and TRBJ2-2; 11 bases fit TRBD1. The CDR3 length is 14 residues. With V trimmed by 8 bases and J by 7 bases, 6 bases remained unmatched. The germline V gene has CDR1 SEHNR and CDR2 FQNEAQ (reference sequence). The CDR3 DNA reads as TGTGCCAGCGGACAGGGGGCGCGTGGCGGGGAGCTGTTTTTT. This sequence encodes CASGQGARGGELFF.

This sequence joins TRBV19 and TRBJ2-5, with D tentatively TRBD1 (5 bases). V lost 4 bases and J 2 bases, leaving 8 bases between the germline ends. This CDR3 has 13 residues. Germline loops: CDR1 LNHDA, CDR2 SQIVND (reference sequence). This CDR3 is CASSNRQQETQYF. CDR3 DNA: TGTGCCAGTAGTAATAGACAGCAAGAGACCCAGTACTTC.

The V gene is TRBV10-2, the J gene TRBJ2-7, with 8 bases matching TRBD2. The V segment lost 8 bases and the J segment 1 base; nucleotides outside the gene matches: 7. The CDR3 spans 14 residues. The germline V gene encodes CDR1 WSHSY and CDR2 SAAADI. CDR3 region: CASALAGGSYEQYF. As DNA, the CDR3 is TGCGCCAGCGCGTTGGCGGGAGGATCCTACGAGCAGTACTTC.

The V call is TRBV27, the J call TRBJ2-1; tentative D call: TRBD1 (7 bases). CDR3 size: 16 residues. Germline CDR1 is MNHEY and CDR2 is SMNVEV (reference sequence). V was shortened by 7 bases and J by 9 bases, with 25 bases between the two germline ends. Here the CDR3 DNA reads TGTGCCAGCACCCCTTCAGGGACGGCCAGGGGGGCTGAGCAGTTCTTC. Its protein product is CASTPSGTARGAEQFF.

The genes are TRBV28 and TRBJ1-3, with 8 bases identical to TRBD1. J lost 8 bases, V lost 8 bases, and 17 bases had no gene match. CDR1 is MDHEN, CDR2 SYDVKM, per germline. The CDR3 runs 16 residues. Written as DNA, the CDR3 is TGTGCCAGCGGCAACATTAGGGACAGGCCCCAAGACACCATATATTTT. This sequence encodes CASGNIRDRPQDTIYF. Complete variable domain (other parts from reference TRBV28 and TRBJ1-3): DVKVTQSSRYLVKRTGEKVFLECVQDMDHENMFWYRQDPGLGLRLIYFSYDVKMKEKGDIPEGYSVSREKKERFSLILESASTNQTSMYLCASGNIRDRPQDTIYFGEGSWLTVV.

The chain carries TRBV28 and TRBJ2-6, with D possibly being TRBD1 (5 bases). Trimming left V 4 bases short and J 4 bases short, with 14 bases between. This CDR3 is built from 16 residues. CDR1 MDHEN and CDR2 SYDVKM come from the germline V gene. The CDR3 sequence is CASSWVQGAGANVLTF. For the CDR3, the DNA is TGTGCCAGCAGTTGGGTACAAGGGGCAGGGGCCAACGTCCTGACTTTC.

This rearrangement joins TRBV5-1 to TRBJ2-6, with D possibly matching TRBD2 (5 bases). CDR1 and CDR2 (germline): SGHRS, YFSETQ. The V and J ends lost 4 bases and 0 bases respectively, with 17 bases between them. The CDR3 length is 18 residues. The CDR3 is CASSPRAEHFSGANVLTF. In nucleotides, the CDR3 is TGCGCCAGCAGCCCTCGAGCGGAACACTTCTCTGGGGCCAACGTCCTGACTTTC.

The chain joins TRBV29-1 to TRBJ1-3, with a possible D match to TRBD1 (5 bases). Germline V CDR1 and CDR2: SQVTM, ANQGSEA. The CDR3 covers 13 residues. V was trimmed by 4 bases and J by 4 bases, leaving 11 bases between them. CDR3 nucleotides: TGCAGCGTTGGGGGGGGGATCGGAAACACCATATATTTT. Protein product: CSVGGGIGNTIYF.

The chain has TRBV28 and TRBJ1-3; D gene ambiguous. The CDR3 is 16 amino acids. From germline, CDR1 is MDHEN and CDR2 SYDVKM. V was cut by 5 bases and J by 0 bases, with 14 bases left in between. CDR3 protein: CASSAEVGSSGNTIYF. The CDR3 region has the DNA TGTGCCAGCAGTGCGGAGGTAGGGAGCTCTGGAAACACCATATATTTT.